This TCR beta chain was found in a study of Ad26.COV2.S vaccination and SARS-CoV-2 variants. Specified treatment: around 19 received Ad26.COV2.S at low or high dose, single or two shots; about 5 received placebo; per-sample allocation not given. After the first vaccine or placebo injection, samples were drawn on day 63. In Boston, the donor was an adult between 18-55 years of age. Assay used: immunoSEQ multiplex PCR; TCRdb lists only in-frame clones, some missing. In the table there are 320,000 or so clones, 75% to 90% of which are singletons. This CDR3 is built from 15 residues. The germline V gene has CDR1 SGHTA and CDR2 FQGNSA. V dropped 5 bases and J dropped 2; count of bases not matched to a gene: 4.

Sample: peripheral blood, taken in a trial of Ad26.COV2.S vaccine versus placebo. This receptor was taken from a person between 18 and 59 years old who received the Ad26.COV2.S COVID-19 vaccine or a placebo. The chain employs TRBV7-2 and TRBJ2-3; 10 bases line up with TRBD2. CDR3 nucleotides: TGTGCCAGCAGCCTTAGCGGGAGGACCACAGATACGCAGTATTTT. Amino acids: CASSLSGRTTDTQYF. The variable domain in full, with the rest retrieved from reference TRBV7-2 and TRBJ2-3, is GAGVSQSPSNKVTEKGKDVELRCDPISGHTALYWYRQSLGQGLEFLIYFQGNSAPDKSGLPSDRFSAERTGGSVSTLTIQRTQQEDSAVYLCASSLSGRTTDTQYFGPGTRLTVL.